The 22 T cell receptor beta chains below were found in one sample sequenced in a study of beta chain features in type 1 diabetes. Study-level findings and limits: Shorter TCRB CDR3s, moderately but significantly so, marked every one of the four CD4+ subsets in Type 1 diabetes patients.

All of the isolated RNA was reverse transcribed, so expressed TCRB transcripts were sequenced. Repertoires were generated with immunoSEQ multiplex PCR, while TCRdb's copy carries only in-frame clones and drops some. Of some 360,000 clones in the sample, 8% to 10% were seen once. The antigens of these receptors remain unknown. The sequenced sample was central memory CD4+ T cells from blood. These receptors originate from a man aged 25-45 years with type 1 diabetes.

The rearrangement links TRBV4-2 to TRBJ2-1; D might be TRBD2 (6 bases). The CDR3 spans 15 residues. Per the germline V gene, CDR1 is LGHNA and CDR2 is YNFKEQ. The V end lost 0 bases, the J end lost 6 bases, and 12 bases lay between the germline ends. For the CDR3, the DNA is TGTGCCAGCAGCCAAGAACTGCCTAGCGCCAATGAGCAGTTCTTC. This encodes CASSQELPSANEQFF.

This clone has a count of ten or more. V is TRBV7-2 and J is TRBJ1-2; D not resolved. In germline, CDR1 is SGHTA, CDR2 FQGNSA. V was trimmed by 1 base and J by 1 base, leaving 10 bases between them. This CDR3 region has 15 residues. DNA for the CDR3: TGTGCCAGCAGCTTAGGGTCACCTCTTAACTATGGCTACACCTTC. Amino acid sequence: CASSLGSPLNYGYTF.

Here the CDR3 reads CASSQLQGGSPGQETQYF. CDR3 nucleotides: TGTGCCAGCAGCCAGCTCCAGGGGGGGTCCCCGGGCCAAGAGACCCAGTACTTC. The genes are TRBV7-9 and TRBJ2-5; D is tentatively TRBD1 or TRBD2 (7 bases each). The germline CDR1 and CDR2 sequences are SEHNR and FQNEAQ (reference sequence). V was clipped by 5 bases and J by 1 base, with 23 bases between them. The CDR3 contains 18 residues.

CDR3 sequence: CASSTTGEEQYF. The CDR3 DNA follows: TGTGCCAGTAGTACCACAGGGGAAGAGCAGTACTTC. This chain uses TRBV19 with TRBJ2-7, with 7 bases that match TRBD1. The CDR3 has 12 amino acids. Losses at the gene ends were 4 bases for V and 7 bases for J; bases not matched to a gene: 4. The V gene's germline CDR1 is LNHDA and CDR2 SQIVND (reference sequence).

This clone was seen more than once but under ten times. V and J are TRBV28 and TRBJ1-5; 7 bases match TRBD1. The germline V gene encodes CDR1 MDHEN and CDR2 SYDVKM. V was clipped by 4 bases and J by 7 bases; unmatched bases: 7. This CDR3 has 14 residues. CDR3 protein: CASSSTGVGQPQHF. The CDR3 nucleotides read TGTGCCAGCAGTTCTACAGGGGTGGGCCAGCCCCAGCATTTT.

This clone was counted only a few times. The CDR3 reads CAWRGGNTGELFF. The CDR3 coding sequence is TGTGCCTGGAGGGGAGGGAACACCGGGGAGCTGTTTTTT. The chain combines TRBV30 with TRBJ2-2, with D possibly matching TRBD2 (6 bases). CDR1 is GTSNPN and CDR2 is SVGIG in the germline V gene (reference sequence). Trimming took off 3 bases at V and 1 base at J, with 6 bases between the two ends. The CDR3 is 13 amino acids.

V is TRBV7-2 and J is TRBJ2-2, with 9 bases lining up with TRBD1. The junction had 4 bases not matched to a gene; V was cut back by 3 bases and J by 5 bases. The CDR3 sequence is 15 residues long. The germline CDR1 and CDR2 sequences are SGHTA and FQGNSA. The CDR3 sequence: CASSLLQGATGELFF. CDR3 nucleotide sequence: TGTGCCAGCAGCTTGCTACAGGGGGCGACCGGGGAGCTGTTTTTT. Drawing the rest from reference TRBV7-2 and TRBJ2-2, the complete variable domain is GAGVSQSPSNKVTEKGKDVELRCDPISGHTALYWYRQSLGQGLEFLIYFQGNSAPDKSGLPSDRFSAERTGGSVSTLTIQRTQQEDSAVYLCASSLLQGATGELFFGEGSRLTVL.

This clone was recorded once. The rearrangement joins TRBV5-1 to TRBJ2-3; tentative D call: TRBD2 (5 bases). This CDR3 spans 16 amino acids. Between the trimmed V and J ends, which lost 3 bases and 6 bases, there was a span of 20 bases. Germline-derived CDR1 and CDR2 are SGHRS and YFSETQ. CDR3 sequence reads: CASSSLSVGAGDTQYF. For the CDR3, the DNA is TGCGCCAGCAGCTCCCTAAGTGTGGGAGCTGGGGATACGCAGTATTTT. Using reference TRBV5-1 and TRBJ2-3 for the parts outside the CDR3, the full variable domain is KAGVTQTPRYLIKTRGQQVTLSCSPISGHRSVSWYQQTPGQGLQFLFEYFSETQRNKGNFPGRFSGRQFSNSRSEMNVSTLELGDSALYLCASSSLSVGAGDTQYFGPGTRLTVL.

As to this clone: The sample has other DNA sequences that encode this CDR3 too. The chain couples TRBV2 to TRBJ2-5; D gene ambiguous. CDR3 length equals 11 residues. The V end lost 6 bases, the J end lost 2 bases, and 4 bases lay between the germline ends. Germline assignment: CDR1 SNHLY and CDR2 FYNNEI. DNA of the CDR3: TGTGCCAGCAGCCTTCAAGAGACCCAGTACTTC. Translation: CASSLQETQYF.

V and J are TRBV25-1 and TRBJ1-6, with 9 bases identical to TRBD1. This CDR3 comprises 15 residues. Per the germline V gene, CDR1 is MGHDK and CDR2 is SYGVNS. Unmatched junction bases numbered 5, after V lost 3 bases and J lost 8 bases. The CDR3: CASSEHGTGYSPLHF. Here the CDR3 DNA reads TGTGCCAGCAGTGAGCACGGGACAGGGTATTCACCCCTCCACTTT.

This clone was detected a few times. The chain uses TRBV27 and TRBJ2-3; 10 bases align to TRBD2. The ends lost 8 bases at V and 5 bases at J; junction bases unmatched: 13. Germline V CDR1 and CDR2: MNHEY, SMNVEV (reference sequence). The CDR3 totals 16 residues. CDR3 loop: CASALAGGGLVDTQYF. CDR3 in DNA: TGTGCCAGCGCCTTAGCGGGAGGTGGATTGGTAGATACGCAGTATTTT.

This clone was observed a few times. J is TRBJ1-6 and V is TRBV7-9, with a weak D call TRBD1 (6 bases). The V end was cut by 5 bases, the J end by 10 bases, with 24 bases between. Per the germline V gene, CDR1 is SEHNR and CDR2 is FQNEAQ (reference sequence). The CDR3 spans 17 residues. The CDR3 coding sequence is TGTGCCAGCAGCCAGCCCCGGGGGGGCGCGGGTAACTCACCCCTCCACTTT. Its translation: CASSQPRGGAGNSPLHF.

This clone was observed a handful of times. The chain carries TRBV5-4 and TRBJ2-1; tentative D call: TRBD1 (7 bases). This CDR3 is built from 13 residues. Trimming removed 8 bases at V and 5 bases at J, with 14 bases between. Germline V lookup: CDR1 SGHNT, CDR2 YYREEE (reference sequence). CDR3: CASLQGRNNEQFF. The DNA for the CDR3 is TGTGCCAGTTTACAGGGGAGGAACAATGAGCAGTTCTTC.

In its sample, this clone was seen many times. The same CDR3 can be traced to other DNA sequences in this sample. The chain links TRBV7-3 to TRBJ2-1; unclear D gene. This CDR3 has 12 residues. CDR1 and CDR2 from the germline V gene are SGHTA and FQGTGA. The V end was cut by 2 bases, the J end by 5 bases, with 4 bases between. The CDR3 here is CASSLSDNEQFF. The CDR3 nucleotides are TGTGCCAGCAGCTTATCAGACAATGAGCAGTTCTTC.

Only a few counts were recorded for this clone. V is TRBV4-1 and J is TRBJ1-1; 8 positions match TRBD1. Germline lookup yields CDR1 MGHRA and CDR2 YSYEKL. The CDR3 totals 17 residues. Losses at the gene ends were 3 bases for V and 2 bases for J; bases not matched to a gene: 11. The CDR3 region has the DNA TGCGCCAGCAGCCAGAAAGGGCTACAGGGGGATAACACTGAAGCTTTCTTT. Its protein product is CASSQKGLQGDNTEAFF.

A few counts support this clone. The genes are TRBV5-1 and TRBJ2-7, with TRBD1 as a possible D gene (6 bases). Trimming removed 4 bases from V and 4 bases from J, with 9 bases in between. This CDR3 spans 12 amino acids. From germline, CDR1 is SGHRS and CDR2 YFSETQ. The CDR3 sequence is CASSQQGYEQYF. In DNA form, the CDR3 reads TGCGCCAGCAGCCAACAGGGATACGAGCAGTACTTC.

The rearrangement joins TRBV5-1 to TRBJ2-5; the match to TRBD1 covers 8 bases. The end of the DNA fits TRBJ2-7 better, so the J call may be wrong. CDR3 length equals 14 residues. CDR1 SGHRS and CDR2 YFSETQ come from the germline V gene. CDR3 bases: TGCGCCAGCAGCCCAGGGCCAGGGGGCGACGAGCAGTACTTC. The encoded protein is CASSPGPGGDEQYF.

Only a few counts were recorded for this clone. J is TRBJ1-6 and V is TRBV5-1; 7 nucleotides line up with TRBD1. The junction had 5 bases not matched to a gene; V was cut back by 4 bases and J by 7 bases. Germline V gene data show CDR1 as SGHRS and CDR2 as YFSETQ. The CDR3 loop spans 14 amino acids. DNA of the CDR3: TGCGCCAGCAGCCTAGAGGACAGGAATTCACCCCTCCACTTT. It yields the protein CASSLEDRNSPLHF.

In its sample, this clone was seen a few times. The V and J genes are TRBV2 and TRBJ1-1; D call uncertain. CDR1 and CDR2 from the germline V gene are SNHLY and FYNNEI. V shed 4 bases and J shed 3 bases, with 12 bases lying between them. The CDR3 totals 14 residues. The CDR3 DNA reads TGTGCCAGCAGTGGATGGGGATGGGACACTGAAGCTTTCTTT. Protein: CASSGWGWDTEAFF. Full variable domain (rest looked up from reference TRBV2 and TRBJ1-1): EPEVTQTPSHQVTQMGQEVILRCVPISNHLYFYWYRQILGQKVEFLVSFYNNEISEKSEIFDDQFSVERPDGSNFTLKIRSTKLEDSAMYFCASSGWGWDTEAFFGQGTRLTVV.

In this sample, this clone turned up many times. The CDR3 loop reads CATSRDPQSAEQFF. The CDR3 nucleotides read TGTGCCACCAGCAGAGACCCCCAATCTGCTGAGCAGTTCTTC. The V and J genes are TRBV15 and TRBJ2-1; the D is unclear. Trimming took 0 bases from V and 9 from J, leaving 12 bases between them. Germline loops: CDR1 LNHNV, CDR2 YYDKDF (reference sequence). This CDR3 contains 14 residues.

Here the CDR3 DNA reads TGTGCCAGCAGCCAAGGGACAGGGCTCTATTACAATGAGCAGTTCTTC. It yields the protein CASSQGTGLYYNEQFF. This chain joins TRBV14 and TRBJ2-1, with 8 positions matching TRBD1. The CDR3 is 16 residues long. CDR1 is SGHDN and CDR2 is FVKESK in the germline V gene. V shed 1 base and J 4 bases; nucleotides not matched to a gene: 6.

This clone was detected a few times. The chain has TRBV7-2 and TRBJ1-5, with D possibly TRBD1 on 5 matching bases. This CDR3 is built from 16 residues. Trimming pared 5 bases from V and 7 bases from J, leaving 21 bases between. Germline lookup yields CDR1 SGHTA and CDR2 FQGNSA. As DNA, the CDR3 is TGTGCCAGCAGCACAGGACAATCGGGGTTTGCGCAGCCCCAGCATTTT. Its translation: CASSTGQSGFAQPQHF.